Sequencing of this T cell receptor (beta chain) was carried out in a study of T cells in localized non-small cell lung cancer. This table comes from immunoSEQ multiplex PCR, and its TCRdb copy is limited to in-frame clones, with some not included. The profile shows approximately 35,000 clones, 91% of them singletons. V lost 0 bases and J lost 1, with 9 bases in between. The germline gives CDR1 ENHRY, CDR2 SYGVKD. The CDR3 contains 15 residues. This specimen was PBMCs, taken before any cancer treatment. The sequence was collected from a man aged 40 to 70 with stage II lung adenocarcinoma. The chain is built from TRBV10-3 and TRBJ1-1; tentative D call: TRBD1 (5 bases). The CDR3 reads CAISESGTENTEAFF. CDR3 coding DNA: TGTGCCATCAGTGAGTCCGGGACGGAGAACACTGAAGCTTTCTTT.